The clone carrying this T cell receptor (beta chain) turned up a few times. Its antigen is not known. The CDR3 loop spans 17 amino acids. The V segment lost 7 bases and the J segment 0 bases; nucleotides outside the gene matches: 11. Germline loops: CDR1 MNHEY, CDR2 SMNVEV (reference sequence). Specified treatment: roughly 11-day PBMC culture with coronavirus spike peptide pools or control peptides (ViraFEST assay). Samples of CD4+ T cells were obtained from the unexposed donor before the COVID-19 pandemic (2011-2018). The probes, which were SARS-CoV-2 S/N and four cold-coronavirus spikes, were applied to unexposed-donor CD4+ T cells, cells permitting. These data come from a study of vaccination and CD4 T cells after COVID-19. Background on the study: The convalescents were made up of six males and four females, two of whom were Hispanic. Each of the control cultures got a CEFX pool, an HIV-1 Nef pool, or no peptide. Median time from COVID diagnosis to post-COVID sampling was over 85 days (35 to 161).

The Oncomine TCR Beta short-read assay was applied to DNA of cultured CD4+ T cells. MiXCR, applied by TCRdb to the PCR reads, yields one record per CDR3 protein. The repertoire includes approximately 7,700 distinct CDR3 sequences, approximately 57% of them detected once, and 9.5% to 15% sits in the top ten. The chain is built from TRBV27 and TRBJ2-3; 9 bases match TRBD2. The sequenced sample consisted of CD4+ T cells from blood, cultured in vitro. The sequence came from a human donor in good health. CDR3 residues: CASTYWRGGGSTDTQYF. CDR3 coding DNA: TGTGCCAGCACCTACTGGCGGGGGGGCGGTAGCACAGATACGCAGTATTTT.